This T cell receptor beta chain was documented in a study of beta chain features in type 1 diabetes. Germline CDR1 is SGHKS and CDR2 is YYEKEE (reference sequence). Trimming took 0 bases from V and 1 from J, leaving 10 bases between them. The CDR3 consists of 15 residues. All sorted populations exceeded 95% purity. Overall study results and limits: In type 1 diabetes patients, VDJ junctions had fewer insertions; deletions at these junctions were more frequent. A moderate, significant TCRB CDR3 shortening appeared in type 1 diabetes across four CD4+ subsets.

About this clone: The antigen is undetermined.

The entirety of the isolated RNA underwent reverse transcription, so expressed TCRB transcripts were sequenced. Reads from naive, central memory and regulatory T cell samples averaged around 3.7 million. TCRdb's table, derived via immunoSEQ multiplex PCR, lists solely in-frame clones and lacks some. The sample includes around 180,000 clones, approximately 8.1% of them seen just once. The receptor's source is a woman aged 35 to 49 with type 1 diabetes. The gene calls are TRBV5-5 and TRBJ1-1; possible D gene TRBD1, 6 bases. The source material was central memory CD4+ T cells from blood. The CDR3 sequence is CASSLEGGANTEAFF. The DNA for the CDR3 is TGTGCCAGCAGCTTGGAAGGGGGAGCGAACACTGAAGCTTTCTTT.